This TCR beta chain was sequenced during a study of blood T cell repertoires in COVID-19. Sequencing was performed with immunoSEQ multiplex PCR; in TCRdb, only in-frame clones are kept and a portion is missing. The sample carries under 300,000 clones, 85% to 90% recorded once. Sequencing was carried out using PBMCs or T cells enriched from blood (not recorded which). The receptor was derived from a woman aged 18-29 years who had recovered from COVID-19.

The DNA of the CDR3 is TGTGCCAGCTCACAGGGACAGAGTGAGCAGTACTTC. It yields the protein CASSQGQSEQYF. The chain employs TRBV18 and TRBJ2-7; TRBD1 matches at 7 bases. The CDR3 extends over 12 amino acids. The V gene's germline CDR1 is KGHSH and CDR2 LQKENI. The junction had 4 bases not matched to a gene; V was cut back by 4 bases and J by 7 bases.